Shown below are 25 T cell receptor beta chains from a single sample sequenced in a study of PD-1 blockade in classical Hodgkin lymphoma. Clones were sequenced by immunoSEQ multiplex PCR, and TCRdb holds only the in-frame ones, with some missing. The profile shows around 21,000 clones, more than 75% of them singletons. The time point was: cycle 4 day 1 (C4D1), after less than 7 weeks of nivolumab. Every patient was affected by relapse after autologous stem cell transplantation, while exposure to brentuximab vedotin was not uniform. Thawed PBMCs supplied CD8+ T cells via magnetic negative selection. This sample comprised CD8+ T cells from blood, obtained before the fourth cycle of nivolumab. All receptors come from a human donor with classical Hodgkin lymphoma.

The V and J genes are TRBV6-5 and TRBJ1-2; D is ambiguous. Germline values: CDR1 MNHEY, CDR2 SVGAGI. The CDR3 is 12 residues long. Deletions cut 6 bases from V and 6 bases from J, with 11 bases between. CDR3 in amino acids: CASSSSGDGYTF. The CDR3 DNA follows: TGTGCCAGCAGCTCGTCTGGGGATGGCTACACCTTC.

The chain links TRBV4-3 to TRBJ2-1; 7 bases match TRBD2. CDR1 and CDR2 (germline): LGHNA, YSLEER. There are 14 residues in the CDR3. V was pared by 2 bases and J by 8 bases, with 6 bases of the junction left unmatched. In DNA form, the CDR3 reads TGCGCCAGCAGCCAACAAATACGGGGGGATGAGCAGTTCTTC. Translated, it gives CASSQQIRGDEQFF.

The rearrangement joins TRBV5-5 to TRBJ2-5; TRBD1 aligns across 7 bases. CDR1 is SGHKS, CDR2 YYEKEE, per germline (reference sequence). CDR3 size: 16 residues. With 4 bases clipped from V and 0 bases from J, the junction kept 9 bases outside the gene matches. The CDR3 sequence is CASSPTDRAHQETQYF. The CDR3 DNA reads TGTGCCAGCAGCCCTACTGACAGGGCCCACCAAGAGACCCAGTACTTC.

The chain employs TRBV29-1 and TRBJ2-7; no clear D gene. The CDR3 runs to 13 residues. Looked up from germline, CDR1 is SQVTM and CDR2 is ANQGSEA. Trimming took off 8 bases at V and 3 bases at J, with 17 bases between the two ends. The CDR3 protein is CSIAPGPYYEQYF. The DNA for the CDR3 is TGCAGCATCGCGCCCGGGCCTTACTACGAGCAGTACTTC.

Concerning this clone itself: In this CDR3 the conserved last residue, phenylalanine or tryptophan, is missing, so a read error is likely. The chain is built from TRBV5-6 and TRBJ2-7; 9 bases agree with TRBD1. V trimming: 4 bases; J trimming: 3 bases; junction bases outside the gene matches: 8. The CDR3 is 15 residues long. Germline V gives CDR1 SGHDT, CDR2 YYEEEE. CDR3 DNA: TGTGCCAGCAGCGACCGGGACAGGGAACTCTACGAGCAGTACCTC. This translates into CASSDRDRELYEQYL.

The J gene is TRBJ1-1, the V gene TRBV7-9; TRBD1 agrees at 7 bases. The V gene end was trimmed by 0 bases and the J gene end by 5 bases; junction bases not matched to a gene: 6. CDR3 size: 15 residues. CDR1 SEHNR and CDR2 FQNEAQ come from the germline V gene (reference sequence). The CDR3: CASSLATEGATEAFF. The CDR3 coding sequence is TGTGCCAGCAGCTTAGCGACTGAGGGGGCGACTGAAGCTTTCTTT.

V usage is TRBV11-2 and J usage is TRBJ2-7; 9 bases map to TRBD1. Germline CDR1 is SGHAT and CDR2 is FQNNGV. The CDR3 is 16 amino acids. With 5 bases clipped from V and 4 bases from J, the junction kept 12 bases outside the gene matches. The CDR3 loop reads CASSLGQGSAPYEQYF. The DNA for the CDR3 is TGTGCCAGCAGCCTGGGACAGGGTTCTGCGCCTTACGAGCAGTACTTC.

As DNA, the CDR3 is TGTGCCAGCAGTTTAGGGACTAGCGGGGCTAACGAGCAGTACTTC. Amino acids: CASSLGTSGANEQYF. The chain joins TRBV27 to TRBJ2-7, with TRBD2 matching 13 bases. Germline values: CDR1 MNHEY, CDR2 SMNVEV (reference sequence). CDR3 length equals 15 residues. V was pared by 2 bases and J by 5 bases, with 3 bases of the junction left unmatched.

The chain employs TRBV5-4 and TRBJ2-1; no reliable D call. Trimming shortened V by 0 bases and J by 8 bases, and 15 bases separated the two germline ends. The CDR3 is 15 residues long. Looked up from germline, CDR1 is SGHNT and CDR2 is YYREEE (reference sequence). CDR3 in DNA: TGTGCCAGCAGCTTGGGGCCATTCGGAATGGATGAGCAGTTCTTC. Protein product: CASSLGPFGMDEQFF.

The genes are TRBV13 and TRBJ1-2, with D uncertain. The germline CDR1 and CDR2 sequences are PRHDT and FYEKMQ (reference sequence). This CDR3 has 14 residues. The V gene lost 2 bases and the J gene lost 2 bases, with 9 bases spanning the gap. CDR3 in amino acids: CASSLTPANYGYTF. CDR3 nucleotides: TGTGCCAGCAGCTTAACTCCAGCGAACTATGGCTACACCTTC. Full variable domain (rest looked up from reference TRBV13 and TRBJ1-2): AAGVIQSPRHLIKEKRETATLKCYPIPRHDTVYWYQQGPGQDPQFLISFYEKMQSDKGSIPDRFSAQQFSDYHSELNMSSLELGDSALYFCASSLTPANYGYTFGSGTRLTVV.

For the CDR3, the DNA is TGCAGCGTTGACGGAAGCGGCATCTCCTATGGCTACACCTTC. Translated: CSVDGSGISYGYTF. The chain employs TRBV29-1 and TRBJ1-2, with D unresolved. The germline CDR1 and CDR2 sequences are SQVTM and ANQGSEA. The CDR3 runs to 14 residues. V gave up 3 bases and J gave up 4 bases, with 15 bases separating them.

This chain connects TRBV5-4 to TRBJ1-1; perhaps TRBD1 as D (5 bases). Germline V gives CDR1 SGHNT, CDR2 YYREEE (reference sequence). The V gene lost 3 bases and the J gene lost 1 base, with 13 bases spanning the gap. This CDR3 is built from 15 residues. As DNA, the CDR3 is TGTGCCAGCAGCTCGCTAGCGACAGCGAACACTGAAGCTTTCTTT. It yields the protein CASSSLATANTEAFF.

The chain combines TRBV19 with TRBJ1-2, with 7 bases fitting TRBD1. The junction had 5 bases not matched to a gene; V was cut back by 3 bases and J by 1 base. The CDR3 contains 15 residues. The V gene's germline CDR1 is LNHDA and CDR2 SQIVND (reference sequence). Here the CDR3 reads CASSMSRGFNYGYTF. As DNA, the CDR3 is TGTGCCAGTAGTATGTCCAGGGGGTTTAACTATGGCTACACCTTC.

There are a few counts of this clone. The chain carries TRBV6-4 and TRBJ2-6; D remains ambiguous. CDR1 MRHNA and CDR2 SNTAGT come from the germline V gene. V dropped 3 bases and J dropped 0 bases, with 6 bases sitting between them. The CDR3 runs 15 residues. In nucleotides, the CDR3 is TGTGCCAGCAGTGAATCCATCTCTGGGGCCAACGTCCTGACTTTC. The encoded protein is CASSESISGANVLTF.

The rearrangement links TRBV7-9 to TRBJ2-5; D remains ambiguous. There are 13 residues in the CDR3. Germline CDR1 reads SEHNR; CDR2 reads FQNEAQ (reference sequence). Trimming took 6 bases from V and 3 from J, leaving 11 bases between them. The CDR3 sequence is CASSSTSEETQYF. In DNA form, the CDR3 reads TGTGCCAGCAGTTCGACCTCCGAAGAGACCCAGTACTTC.

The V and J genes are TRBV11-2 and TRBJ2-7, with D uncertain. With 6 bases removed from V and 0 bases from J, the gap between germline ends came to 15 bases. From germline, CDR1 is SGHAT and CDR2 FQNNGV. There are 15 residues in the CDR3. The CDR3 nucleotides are TGTGCCAGCAGACCCTTGACCCGTAGCTCCTACGAGCAGTACTTC. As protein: CASRPLTRSSYEQYF.

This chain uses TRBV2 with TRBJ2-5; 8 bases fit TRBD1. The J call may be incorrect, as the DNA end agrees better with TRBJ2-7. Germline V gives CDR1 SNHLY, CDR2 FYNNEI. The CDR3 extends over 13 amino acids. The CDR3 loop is CASSTGQGYEQYF. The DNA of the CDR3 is TGTGCCAGCAGTACTGGACAGGGCTACGAGCAGTACTTC.

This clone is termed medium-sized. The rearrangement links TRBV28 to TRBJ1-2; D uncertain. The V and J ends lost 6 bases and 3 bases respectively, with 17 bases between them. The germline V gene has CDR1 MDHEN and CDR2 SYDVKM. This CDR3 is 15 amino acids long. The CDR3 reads CASSPGEVGHYGYTF. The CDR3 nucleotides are TGTGCCAGCAGCCCTGGGGAGGTCGGGCACTATGGCTACACCTTC.

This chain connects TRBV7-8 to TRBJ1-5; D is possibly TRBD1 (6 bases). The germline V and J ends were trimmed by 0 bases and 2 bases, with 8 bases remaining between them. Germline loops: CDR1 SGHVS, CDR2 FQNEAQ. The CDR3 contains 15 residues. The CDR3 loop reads CASSLAAGGNQPQHF. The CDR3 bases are TGTGCCAGCAGCTTAGCCGCAGGGGGCAATCAGCCCCAGCATTTT.

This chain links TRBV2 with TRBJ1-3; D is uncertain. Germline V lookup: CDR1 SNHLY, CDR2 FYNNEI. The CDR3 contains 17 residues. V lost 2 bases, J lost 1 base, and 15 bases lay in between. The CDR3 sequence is CASSESKAGYSGNTIYF. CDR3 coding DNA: TGTGCCAGCAGTGAATCTAAGGCGGGATATTCTGGAAACACCATATATTTT.

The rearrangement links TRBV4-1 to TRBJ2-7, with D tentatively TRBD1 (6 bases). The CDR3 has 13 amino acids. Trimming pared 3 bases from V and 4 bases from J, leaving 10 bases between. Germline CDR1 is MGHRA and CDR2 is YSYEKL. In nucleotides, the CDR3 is TGCGCCAGCAGCCAGGGGGCGAGGTACGAGCAGTACTTC. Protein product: CASSQGARYEQYF.

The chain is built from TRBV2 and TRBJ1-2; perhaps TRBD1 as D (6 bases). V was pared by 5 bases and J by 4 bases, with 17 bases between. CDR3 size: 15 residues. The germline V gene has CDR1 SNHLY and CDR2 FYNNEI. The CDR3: CASSTTGTSGYGYTF. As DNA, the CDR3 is TGTGCCAGCAGTACCACAGGGACTTCGGGCTATGGCTACACCTTC.

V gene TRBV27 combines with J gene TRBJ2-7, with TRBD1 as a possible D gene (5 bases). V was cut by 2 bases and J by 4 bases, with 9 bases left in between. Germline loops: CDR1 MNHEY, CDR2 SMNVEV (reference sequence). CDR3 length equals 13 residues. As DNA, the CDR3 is TGTGCCAGCAGTTTAACAGGATCGTACGAGCAGTACTTC. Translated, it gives CASSLTGSYEQYF.

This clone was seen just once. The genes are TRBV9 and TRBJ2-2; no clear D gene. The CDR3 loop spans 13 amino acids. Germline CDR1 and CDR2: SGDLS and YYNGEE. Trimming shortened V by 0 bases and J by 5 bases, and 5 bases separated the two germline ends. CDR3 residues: CASSVGDTGELFF. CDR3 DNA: TGTGCCAGCAGCGTAGGGGATACCGGGGAGCTGTTTTTT.

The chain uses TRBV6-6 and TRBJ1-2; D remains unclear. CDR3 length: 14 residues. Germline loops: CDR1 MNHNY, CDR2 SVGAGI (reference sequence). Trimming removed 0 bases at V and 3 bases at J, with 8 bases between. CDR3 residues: CASSYSRRYYGYTF. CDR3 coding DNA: TGTGCCAGCAGTTACTCACGGAGATACTATGGCTACACCTTC.